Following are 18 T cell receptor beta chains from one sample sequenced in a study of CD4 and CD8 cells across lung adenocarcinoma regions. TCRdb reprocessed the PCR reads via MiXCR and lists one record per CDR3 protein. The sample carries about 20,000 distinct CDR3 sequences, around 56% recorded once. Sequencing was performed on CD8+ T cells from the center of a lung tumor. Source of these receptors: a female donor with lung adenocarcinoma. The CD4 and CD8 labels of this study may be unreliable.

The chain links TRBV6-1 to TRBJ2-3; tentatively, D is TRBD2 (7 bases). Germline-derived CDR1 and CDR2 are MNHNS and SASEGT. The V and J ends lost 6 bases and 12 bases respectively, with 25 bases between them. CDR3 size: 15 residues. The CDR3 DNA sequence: TGTGCCAGCAGCCTGGGGGGGGGGGCCAAAGACATTCAGTATTTT. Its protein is CASSLGGGAKDIQYF.

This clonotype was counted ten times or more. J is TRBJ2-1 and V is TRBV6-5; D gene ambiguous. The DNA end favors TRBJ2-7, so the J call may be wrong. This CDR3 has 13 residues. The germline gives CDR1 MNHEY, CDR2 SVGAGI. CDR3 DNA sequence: TGTGCCAGCAGTTACTCAAGTGCCTACGAGCAGTACTTC. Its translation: CASSYSSAYEQYF.

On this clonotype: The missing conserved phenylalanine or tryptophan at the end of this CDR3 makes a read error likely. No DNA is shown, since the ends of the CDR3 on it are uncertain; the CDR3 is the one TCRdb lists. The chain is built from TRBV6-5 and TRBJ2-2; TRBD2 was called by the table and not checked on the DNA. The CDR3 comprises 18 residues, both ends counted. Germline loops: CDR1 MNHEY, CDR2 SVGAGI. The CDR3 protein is CASSYSKLAGGHSGAVFL.

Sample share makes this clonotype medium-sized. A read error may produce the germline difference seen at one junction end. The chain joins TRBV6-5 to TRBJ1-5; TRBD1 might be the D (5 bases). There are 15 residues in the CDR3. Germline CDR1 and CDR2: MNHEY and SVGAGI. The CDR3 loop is CASSDSLGGGQPQHF. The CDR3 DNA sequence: TGTGCCAGCAGTGACTCTCTCGGGGGTGGACAGCCCCAGCATTTT.

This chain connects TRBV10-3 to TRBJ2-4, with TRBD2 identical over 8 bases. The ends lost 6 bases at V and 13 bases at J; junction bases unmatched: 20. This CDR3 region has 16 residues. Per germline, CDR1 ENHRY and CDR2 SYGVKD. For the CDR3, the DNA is TGTGCCATCAGAGCTTCGGGGGGGGGAGCCAAAGACACGCAGTACTTC. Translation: CAIRASGGGAKDTQYF.

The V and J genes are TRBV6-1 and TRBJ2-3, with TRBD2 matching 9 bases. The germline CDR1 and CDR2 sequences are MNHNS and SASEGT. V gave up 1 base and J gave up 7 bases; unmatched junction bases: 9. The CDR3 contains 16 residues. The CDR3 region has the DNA TGTGCCAGCAGTGAAGGGGCGGGAGGGGGTTGGAATACGCAGTATTTT. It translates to CASSEGAGGGWNTQYF.

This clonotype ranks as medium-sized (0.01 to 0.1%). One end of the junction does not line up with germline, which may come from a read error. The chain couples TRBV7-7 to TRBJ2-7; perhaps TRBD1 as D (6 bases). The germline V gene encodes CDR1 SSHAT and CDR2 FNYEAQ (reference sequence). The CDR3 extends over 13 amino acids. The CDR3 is CASSLGQLYEQYF. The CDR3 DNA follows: TGTGCTAGCAGCTTAGGACAGCTTTACGAGCAGTACTTC.

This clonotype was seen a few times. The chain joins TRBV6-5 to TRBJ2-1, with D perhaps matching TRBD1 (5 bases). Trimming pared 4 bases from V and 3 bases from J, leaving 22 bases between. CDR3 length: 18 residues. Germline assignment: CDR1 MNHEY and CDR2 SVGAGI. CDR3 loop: CASSSDSLGPSFYNEQFF. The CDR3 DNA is TGTGCCAGCAGTTCCGACAGCCTCGGTCCAAGCTTCTACAATGAGCAGTTCTTC.

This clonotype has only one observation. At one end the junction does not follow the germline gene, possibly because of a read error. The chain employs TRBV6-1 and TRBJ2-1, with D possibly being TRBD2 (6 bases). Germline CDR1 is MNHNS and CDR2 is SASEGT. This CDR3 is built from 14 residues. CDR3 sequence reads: CAGRGAVGQDTQYF. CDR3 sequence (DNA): TGTGCCGGCCGCGGGGCGGTCGGCCAAGATACGCAGTACTTT.

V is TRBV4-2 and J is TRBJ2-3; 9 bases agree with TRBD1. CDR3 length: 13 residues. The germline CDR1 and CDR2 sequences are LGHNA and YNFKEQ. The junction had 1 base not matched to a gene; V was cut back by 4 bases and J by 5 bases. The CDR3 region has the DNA TGTGCCAGCAGCCGACAGGGGGTAGATACGCAGTATTTT. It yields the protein CASSRQGVDTQYF.

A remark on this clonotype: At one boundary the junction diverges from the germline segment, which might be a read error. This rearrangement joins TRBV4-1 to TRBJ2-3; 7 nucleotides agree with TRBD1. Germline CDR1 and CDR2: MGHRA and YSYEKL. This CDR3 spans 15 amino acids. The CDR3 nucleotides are TGCGCCAGGAGCCTAGGGGGCGGCGACACAGATACGCAGTATTTT. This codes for CARSLGGGDTDTQYF.

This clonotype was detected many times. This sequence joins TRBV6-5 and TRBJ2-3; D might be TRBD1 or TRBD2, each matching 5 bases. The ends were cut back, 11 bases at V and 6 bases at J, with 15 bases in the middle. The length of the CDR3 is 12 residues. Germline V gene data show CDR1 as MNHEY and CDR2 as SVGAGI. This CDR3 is CAVPPGRDTQYF. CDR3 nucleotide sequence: TGTGCCGTCCCTCCGGGACGTGATACGCAGTATTTT.

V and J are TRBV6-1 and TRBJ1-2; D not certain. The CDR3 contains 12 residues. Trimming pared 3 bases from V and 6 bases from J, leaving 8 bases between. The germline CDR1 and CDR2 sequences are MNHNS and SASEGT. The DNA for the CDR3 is TGTGCCAGCAGTGAGCGATCTCATGGCTACACCTTC. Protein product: CASSERSHGYTF.

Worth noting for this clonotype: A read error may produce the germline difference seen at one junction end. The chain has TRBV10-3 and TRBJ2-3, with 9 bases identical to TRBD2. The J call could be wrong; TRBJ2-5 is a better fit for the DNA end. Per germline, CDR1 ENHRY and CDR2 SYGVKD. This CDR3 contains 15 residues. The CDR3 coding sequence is TGTGGCGGGAGGGGGGGGGGCGGGGACCAAGATACCCAGTACTTC. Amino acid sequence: CGGRGGGGDQDTQYF.

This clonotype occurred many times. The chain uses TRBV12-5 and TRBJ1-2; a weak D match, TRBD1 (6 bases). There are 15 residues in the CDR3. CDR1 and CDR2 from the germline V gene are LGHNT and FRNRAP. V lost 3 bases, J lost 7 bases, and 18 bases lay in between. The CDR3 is CASGLIGGLPSGYTF. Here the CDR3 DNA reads TGTGCTAGTGGTTTAATTGGGGGGCTCCCTTCTGGCTACACCTTC.

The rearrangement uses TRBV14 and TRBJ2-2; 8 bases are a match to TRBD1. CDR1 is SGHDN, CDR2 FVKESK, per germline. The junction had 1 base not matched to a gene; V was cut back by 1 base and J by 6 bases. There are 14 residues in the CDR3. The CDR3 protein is CASSQATGAGELFF. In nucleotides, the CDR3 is TGTGCCAGCAGCCAAGCGACAGGGGCCGGGGAGCTGTTTTTT.

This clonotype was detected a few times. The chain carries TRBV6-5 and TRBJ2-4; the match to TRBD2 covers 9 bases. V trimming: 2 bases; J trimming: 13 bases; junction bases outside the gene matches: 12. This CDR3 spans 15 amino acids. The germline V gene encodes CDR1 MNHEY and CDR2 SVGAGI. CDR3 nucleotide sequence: TGTGCCAGCAGTTACGGCGGGGGGGCGTCGAATGAGCAGTACTTC. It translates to CASSYGGGASNEQYF.

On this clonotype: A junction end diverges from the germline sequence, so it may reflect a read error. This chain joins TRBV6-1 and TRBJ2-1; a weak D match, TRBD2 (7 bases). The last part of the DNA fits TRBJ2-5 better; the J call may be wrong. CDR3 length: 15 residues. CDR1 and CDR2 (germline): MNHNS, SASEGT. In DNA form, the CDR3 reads TGTGCCAGGGGTCTAGGGGGGGGAGGCCAAGATACCCAGTACTTC. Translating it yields CARGLGGGGQDTQYF.